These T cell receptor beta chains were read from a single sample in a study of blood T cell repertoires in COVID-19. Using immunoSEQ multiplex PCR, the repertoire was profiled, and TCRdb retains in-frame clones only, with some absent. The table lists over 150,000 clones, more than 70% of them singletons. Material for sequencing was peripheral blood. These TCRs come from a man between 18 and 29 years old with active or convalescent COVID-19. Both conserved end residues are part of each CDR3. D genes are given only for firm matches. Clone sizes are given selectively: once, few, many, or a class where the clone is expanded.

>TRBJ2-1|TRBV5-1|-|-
CASSSQVGNYNEQFF
TGCGCCAGCAGCTCACAGGTAGGGAACTACAATGAGCAGTTCTTC
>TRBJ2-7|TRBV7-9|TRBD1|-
CASRQGDSYEQYF
TGTGCCAGCAGACAGGGGGATTCCTACGAGCAGTACTTC
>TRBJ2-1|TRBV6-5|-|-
CASSSWSPGNEQFF
TGTGCCAGCAGTTCTTGGTCCCCAGGAAATGAGCAGTTCTTC
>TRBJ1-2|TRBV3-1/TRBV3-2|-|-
CASSQTRFQSNYGYTF
TGTGCCAGCAGCCAGACAAGATTTCAGTCAAACTATGGCTACACCTTC
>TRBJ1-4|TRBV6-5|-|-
CASSKVPVEEKLFF
TGTGCCAGCAGTAAGGTCCCGGTGGAGGAAAAACTGTTTTTT
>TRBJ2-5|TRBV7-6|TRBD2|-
CASSLVENGGYQGETQYF
TGTGCCAGCAGCTTAGTGGAAAACGGGGGGTACCAAGGGGAGACCCAGTACTTC
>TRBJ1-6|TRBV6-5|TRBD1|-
CASSYSGQGNSPLHF
TGTGCCAGCAGTTACAGCGGACAGGGCAATTCACCCCTCCACTTT
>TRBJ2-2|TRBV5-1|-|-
CASSLVAGNTGELFF
TGCGCCAGCAGCTTGGTGGCAGGGAACACCGGGGAGCTGTTTTTT
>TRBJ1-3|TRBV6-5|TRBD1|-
CASSYAGQGSGNTIYF
TGTGCCAGCAGTTACGCGGGACAGGGCTCTGGAAACACCATATATTTT
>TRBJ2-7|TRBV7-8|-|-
CASSFRGSSYEQYF
TGTGCCAGCAGCTTCCGGGGTTCCTCCTACGAGCAGTACTTC
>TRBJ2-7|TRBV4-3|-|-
CASSPRGFPQTGEQYF
TGCGCCAGCAGCCCCCGGGGGTTCCCCCAAACCGGCGAGCAGTACTTC
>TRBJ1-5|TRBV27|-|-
CASSLSRVGNQPQHF
TGTGCCAGCAGTTTATCGAGAGTAGGCAATCAGCCCCAGCATTTT
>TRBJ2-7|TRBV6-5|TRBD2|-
CACGGGYEQYF
TGTGCCTGCGGGGGAGGGTACGAGCAGTACTTC
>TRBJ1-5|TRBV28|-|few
CASSSSGTSNQPQHF
TGTGCCAGCAGTTCCTCCGGGACAAGCAATCAGCCCCAGCATTTT
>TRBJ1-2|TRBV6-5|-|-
CASSFLSGNYGYTF
TGTGCCAGCAGTTTCCTATCAGGGAATTATGGCTACACCTTC
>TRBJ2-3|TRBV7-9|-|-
CASSPLLAITADTQYF
TGTGCCAGCAGCCCACTCCTAGCGATCACGGCAGATACGCAGTATTTT
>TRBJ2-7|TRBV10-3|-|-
CAISLRDEQYF
TGTGCCATCAGTTTGCGTGACGAGCAGTACTTC
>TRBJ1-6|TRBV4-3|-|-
CASSQGSGGWASSYNSPLHF
TGCGCCAGCAGCCAAGGATCGGGGGGCTGGGCGAGCTCCTATAATTCACCCCTCCACTTT
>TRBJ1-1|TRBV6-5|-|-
CASSGGIANTEAFF
TGTGCCAGCAGCGGAGGGATCGCGAACACTGAAGCTTTCTTT
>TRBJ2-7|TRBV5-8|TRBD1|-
CASRRTGGAVLGEQYF
TGTGCCAGCAGAAGGACAGGGGGCGCGGTCCTTGGGGAGCAGTACTTC
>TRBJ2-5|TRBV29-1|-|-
CSALLWRGREMKETQYF
TGCAGCGCCCTCCTCTGGCGGGGGCGCGAGATGAAAGAGACCCAGTACTTC
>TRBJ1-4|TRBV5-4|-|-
CASSTQLNEKLFF
TGTGCCAGCAGCACACAGTTAAATGAAAAACTGTTTTTT
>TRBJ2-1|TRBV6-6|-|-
CASSYAQGGQFF
TGTGCCAGCAGTTACGCCCAGGGTGGGCAGTTCTTC
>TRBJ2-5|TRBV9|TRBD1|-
CASSVEGRTGWETQYF
TGTGCCAGCAGCGTAGAGGGGCGGACAGGGTGGGAGACCCAGTACTTC
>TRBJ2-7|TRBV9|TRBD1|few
CASSREGQGYEQYF
TGTGCCAGCAGCAGGGAGGGACAGGGCTACGAGCAGTACTTC
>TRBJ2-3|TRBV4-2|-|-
CASSQGGSTDTQYF
TGTGCCAGCAGCCAGGGGGGAAGCACAGATACGCAGTATTTT
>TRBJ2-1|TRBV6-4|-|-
CACPAGHYNEQFF
TGTGCCTGCCCAGCGGGCCACTACAATGAGCAGTTCTTC
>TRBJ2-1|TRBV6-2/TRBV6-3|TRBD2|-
CASSRLAGWNNEQFF
TGTGCCAGCAGTCGACTAGCGGGATGGAACAATGAGCAGTTCTTC
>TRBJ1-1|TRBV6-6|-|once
CASSPQGMNTEAFF
TGTGCCAGCAGTCCTCAGGGAATGAACACTGAAGCTTTCTTT
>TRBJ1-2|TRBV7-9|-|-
CASSVGGTLGGYTF
TGTGCCAGCAGCGTCGGAGGAACCCTGGGTGGCTACACCTTC
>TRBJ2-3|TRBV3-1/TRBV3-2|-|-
CASSHGDSTDTQYF
TGTGCCAGCAGCCATGGGGACTCCACAGATACGCAGTATTTT
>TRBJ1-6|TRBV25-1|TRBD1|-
CASSDDGQDYNSPLHF
TGTGCCAGCAGTGACGATGGACAGGATTATAATTCACCCCTCCACTTT
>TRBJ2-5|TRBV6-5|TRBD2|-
CASSYSGIGETQYF
TGTGCCAGCAGTTATAGCGGGATTGGTGAGACCCAGTACTTC
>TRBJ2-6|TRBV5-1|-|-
CASSLTGGRANVLTF
TGCGCCAGCAGCTTGACAGGTGGCCGGGCCAACGTCCTGACTTTC
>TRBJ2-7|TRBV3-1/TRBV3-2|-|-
CASSPAVSYEQYF
TGTGCCAGCAGCCCGGCGGTCTCCTACGAGCAGTACTTC
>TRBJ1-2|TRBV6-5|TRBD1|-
CASSSGTGGDYGYTF
TGTGCCAGCAGTTCCGGGACAGGGGGCGACTATGGCTACACCTTC
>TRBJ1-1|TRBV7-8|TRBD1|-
CASSLYVGTGGEAFF
TGTGCCAGCAGCTTATATGTCGGGACAGGGGGTGAAGCTTTCTTT
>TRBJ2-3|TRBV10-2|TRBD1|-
CASSPTGGVTDTQYF
TGCGCCAGCAGTCCTACAGGGGGCGTCACAGATACGCAGTATTTT
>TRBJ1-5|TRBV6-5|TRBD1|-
CASSSQGLGNQPQHF
TGTGCCAGCAGTTCACAGGGGTTGGGAAATCAGCCCCAGCATTTT
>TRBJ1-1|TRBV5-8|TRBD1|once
CASSLDRGTEAFF
TGTGCCAGCAGCTTGGACAGGGGGACTGAAGCTTTCTTT